Listed here are 27 T cell receptor beta chains from one sample, sequenced in a study of T cell responses to AZD1222 COVID-19 vaccine. Clones were sequenced by immunoSEQ multiplex PCR, and TCRdb holds only the in-frame ones, with some missing. The sample comprises 75,000 to 95,000 clones, about nine tenths of which are singletons, and roughly 5% rests with the top ten. The starting material was peripheral blood, obtained 28 days after the second AZD1222 dose. The receptors shown here come from an adult who received the AZD1222 COVID-19 vaccine.

The chain is built from TRBV4-1 and TRBJ1-2, with D hard to call. Germline V lookup: CDR1 MGHRA, CDR2 YSYEKL. The V gene lost 0 bases and the J gene lost 4 bases, with 6 bases spanning the gap. The CDR3 loop spans 13 amino acids. The CDR3 here is CASSQDSLYGYTF. The DNA for the CDR3 is TGCGCCAGCAGCCAAGACAGCCTCTATGGCTACACCTTC.

V is TRBV19 and J is TRBJ1-4; D not resolved. With 5 bases removed from V and 4 bases from J, the gap between germline ends came to 8 bases. The CDR3 runs to 13 residues. The germline CDR1 and CDR2 sequences are LNHDA and SQIVND (reference sequence). The CDR3 coding sequence is TGTGCCAGTAGTGGCGGATTTAATGAAAAACTGTTTTTT. This encodes CASSGGFNEKLFF.

The V call is TRBV5-4, the J call TRBJ2-5, with D perhaps TRBD1 (5 bases). CDR1 and CDR2 (germline): SGHNT, YYREEE (reference sequence). The CDR3 loop spans 14 amino acids. Trimming pared 4 bases from V and 2 bases from J, leaving 12 bases between. The CDR3 DNA follows: TGTGCCAGCAGCCGTCGCGACAGACAAGAGACCCAGTACTTC. Its protein product is CASSRRDRQETQYF.

Worth noting for this clone: The DNA is omitted, as the CDR3 cannot be located on it reliably, and the CDR3 follows TCRdb's listing. J is TRBJ1-2 and V is TRBV5-6; the table's D call, TRBD1, was not checked against the DNA. The CDR3 sequence runs 15 residues, both termini included. Germline-derived CDR1 and CDR2 are SGHDT and YYEEEE. CDR3 in amino acids: CASSLKPGQYFGYTF.

The chain has TRBV3-1 (or the pseudogene TRBV3-2) and TRBJ2-1, with 13 bases that match TRBD2. Germline values: CDR1 LGHDT, CDR2 YNNKEL (reference sequence). This CDR3 has 16 residues. Unmatched junction bases numbered 1, after V lost 4 bases and J lost 1 base. CDR3 nucleotides: TGTGCCAGCAGCCGGACTAGCGGGGGATCCTACAATGAGCAGTTCTTC. Residues: CASSRTSGGSYNEQFF.

The rearrangement links TRBV4-1 to TRBJ2-5, with a tentative D call TRBD1 (7 bases). Germline CDR1 is MGHRA and CDR2 is YSYEKL. V was trimmed by 3 bases and J by 2 bases, leaving 22 bases between them. The CDR3 runs to 18 residues. The CDR3 nucleotides read TGCGCCAGCAGCCAGACGGGACATCCCCAGGGGGGACAAGAGACCCAGTACTTC. Residues: CASSQTGHPQGGQETQYF.

The chain has TRBV18 and TRBJ2-7; TRBD1 might be the D (5 bases). Per the germline V gene, CDR1 is KGHSH and CDR2 is LQKENI. V dropped 6 bases and J dropped 2 bases, with 14 bases sitting between them. CDR3 size: 14 residues. CDR3 sequence (DNA): TGTGCCAGCTCCCAGAGAGACAGTGCCTACGAGCAGTACTTC. Translation gives CASSQRDSAYEQYF.

The CDR3 bases are TGTGCCAGTAGTAATCGACAGGGTCGCTCTGGAAACACCATATATTTT. This codes for CASSNRQGRSGNTIYF. The chain has TRBV19 and TRBJ1-3; TRBD1 aligns across 7 bases. V lost 4 bases, J lost 0 bases, and 6 bases stayed unmatched. The germline CDR1 and CDR2 sequences are LNHDA and SQIVND (reference sequence). This CDR3 is 16 amino acids long.

This clone has only one observation. J is TRBJ2-2 and V is TRBV3-1 (or the pseudogene TRBV3-2); D is possibly TRBD2 (5 bases). V lost 0 bases and J 5 bases, leaving 19 bases between the germline ends. The CDR3 runs 18 residues. Germline lookup yields CDR1 LGHDT and CDR2 YNNKEL (reference sequence). The CDR3 nucleotides read TGTGCCAGCAGCCAAGATATCACTAACAGCCCGGGGACCGGGGAGCTGTTTTTT. This gives the protein CASSQDITNSPGTGELFF.

V gene TRBV30 combines with J gene TRBJ1-4, with D perhaps TRBD1 (6 bases). The V gene lost 3 bases and the J gene lost 8 bases, with 13 bases spanning the gap. The CDR3 loop spans 13 amino acids. Germline CDR1 reads GTSNPN; CDR2 reads SVGIG (reference sequence). The CDR3 DNA reads TGTGCCTGGAGGTCACAGGGCGGCGAAAAACTGTTTTTT. This gives the protein CAWRSQGGEKLFF.

This clone came up once. The chain carries TRBV5-1 and TRBJ1-3; D not certain. Trimming stripped 0 bases from V and 2 bases from J, with 9 bases between. CDR1 is SGHRS, CDR2 YFSETQ, per germline. CDR3 length: 15 amino acids. The CDR3 nucleotides read TGCGCCAGCAGCTTGGCCACCGGGGCTGGAAACACCATATATTTT. This gives the protein CASSLATGAGNTIYF.

The chain links TRBV9 to TRBJ2-5; tentative D call: TRBD1 (6 bases). This CDR3 is built from 14 residues. Germline lookup yields CDR1 SGDLS and CDR2 YYNGEE. The V and J ends lost 4 bases and 5 bases respectively, with 15 bases between them. CDR3 sequence reads: CASSNNRASETQYF. In nucleotides, the CDR3 is TGTGCCAGCAGCAATAACAGGGCATCGGAGACCCAGTACTTC.

The chain has TRBV10-3 and TRBJ2-6; a weak D match, TRBD1 (6 bases). CDR3 size: 16 residues. V was shortened by 11 bases and J by 0 bases, with 17 bases between the two germline ends. Per the germline V gene, CDR1 is ENHRY and CDR2 is SYGVKD. The CDR3 DNA reads TGTGCCTCAGCCCAGGGGAAAAGCTCTGGGGCCAACGTCCTGACTTTC. Translated: CASAQGKSSGANVLTF.

V gene TRBV7-7 combines with J gene TRBJ1-5; 8 bases fit TRBD1. CDR1 SSHAT and CDR2 FNYEAQ come from the germline V gene (reference sequence). This CDR3 is 17 amino acids long. CDR3 nucleotides: TGTGCTACAGAGTCGGCCCCTGGGACAGGCCGCAATCAGCCCCAGCATTTT. This gives the protein CATESAPGTGRNQPQHF.

This chain uses TRBV27 with TRBJ2-7; D gene uncertain. This CDR3 is 15 amino acids long. Per the germline V gene, CDR1 is MNHEY and CDR2 is SMNVEV (reference sequence). Between the trimmed V and J ends, which lost 6 bases and 0 bases, there was a span of 15 bases. The DNA for the CDR3 is TGTGCCAGCAGATGGTTGGCGCCCGACTCCTACGAGCAGTACGTC. Its translation: CASRWLAPDSYEQYV.

The V gene is TRBV6-5, the J gene TRBJ1-2, with 8 bases that match TRBD1. The trim removed 9 bases at V and 1 base at J, leaving 7 bases unmatched. The CDR3 extends over 14 amino acids. In germline, CDR1 is MNHEY, CDR2 SVGAGI. The CDR3 reads CASERTGINYGYTF. The CDR3 region has the DNA TGTGCCAGTGAACGGACAGGGATTAACTATGGCTACACCTTC.

V and J are TRBV30 and TRBJ2-5; D remains ambiguous. This CDR3 comprises 14 residues. Between the trimmed V and J ends, which lost 0 bases and 4 bases, there was a span of 12 bases. CDR1 and CDR2 from the germline V gene are GTSNPN and SVGIG (reference sequence). CDR3 DNA sequence: TGTGCCTGGAGTGTACTCACCCTTGGAGAGACCCAGTACTTC. The encoded protein is CAWSVLTLGETQYF.

The chain has TRBV9 and TRBJ2-5; TRBD1 agrees at 9 bases. The CDR3 sequence is 16 residues long. V was pared by 2 bases and J by 5 bases, with 10 bases of the junction left unmatched. Per germline, CDR1 SGDLS and CDR2 YYNGEE. The CDR3: CASSVTLTGGEETQYF. The DNA of the CDR3 is TGTGCCAGCAGCGTCACCCTGACAGGGGGAGAGGAGACCCAGTACTTC.

This clone appeared a single time. V and J are TRBV5-1 and TRBJ2-5; 9 bases line up with TRBD2. Germline values: CDR1 SGHRS, CDR2 YFSETQ. The V gene end was trimmed by 4 bases and the J gene end by 5 bases; junction bases not matched to a gene: 9. This CDR3 spans 15 amino acids. CDR3 sequence reads: CASSALLAGPETQYF. The CDR3, as DNA: TGCGCCAGCAGCGCCCTACTAGCGGGTCCGGAGACCCAGTACTTC.

The genes are TRBV5-4 and TRBJ1-6; 9 positions match TRBD1. The V gene's germline CDR1 is SGHNT and CDR2 YYREEE (reference sequence). J lost 7 bases, V lost 2 bases, and 7 bases had no gene match. This CDR3 spans 16 amino acids. The CDR3, as DNA: TGTGCCAGCAGCTTTCCTGGGACAGGGAACAATTCACCCCTCCACTTT. Protein sequence: CASSFPGTGNNSPLHF.

This clone was seen a few times. The chain has TRBV28 and TRBJ2-7; D gene unclear. Trimming removed 7 bases at V and 2 bases at J, with 9 bases between. The CDR3 runs 12 residues. Germline V gives CDR1 MDHEN, CDR2 SYDVKM. In nucleotides, the CDR3 is TGTGCCAGCACCCCTGGACCCTACGAGCAGTACTTC. This translates into CASTPGPYEQYF.

The chain joins TRBV2 to TRBJ1-3; no reliable D call. Per the germline V gene, CDR1 is SNHLY and CDR2 is FYNNEI. CDR3 length: 14 residues. The V gene lost 1 base and the J gene lost 5 bases, with 9 bases spanning the gap. CDR3 loop: CASSEVSGRNTIYF. The CDR3 DNA reads TGTGCCAGCAGTGAAGTTTCAGGTAGAAACACCATATATTTT.

The gene calls are TRBV7-9 and TRBJ2-7; D unresolved. With 1 base removed from V and 0 bases from J, the gap between germline ends came to 10 bases. The CDR3 sequence is 15 residues long. Germline loops: CDR1 SEHNR, CDR2 FQNEAQ (reference sequence). The CDR3, as DNA: TGTGCCAGCAGCTTAGGTCTGGAGAGCTCCTACGAGCAGTACTTC. This codes for CASSLGLESSYEQYF.

CDR3 nucleotide sequence: TGTGCCAGCAGCGTACCTCAGGGGACAGATACGCAGTATTTT. This encodes CASSVPQGTDTQYF. V usage is TRBV9 and J usage is TRBJ2-3; TRBD1 might be the D (6 bases). Deletions cut 1 base from V and 3 bases from J, with 9 bases between. The CDR3 runs to 14 residues. Germline V gene lookup returns CDR1 SGDLS and CDR2 YYNGEE.

J is TRBJ2-5 and V is TRBV14; D tentatively reads TRBD1 or TRBD2 (6 bases each). Germline loops: CDR1 SGHDN, CDR2 FVKESK. The CDR3 runs 17 residues. V was clipped by 0 bases and J by 0 bases, with 14 bases between them. CDR3 sequence reads: CASSQERGVGYQETQYF. The DNA for the CDR3 is TGTGCCAGCAGCCAAGAGAGGGGGGTGGGGTACCAAGAGACCCAGTACTTC.

This chain connects TRBV5-4 to TRBJ2-3, with D possibly being TRBD2 (6 bases). Trimming took off 0 bases at V and 6 bases at J, with 8 bases between the two ends. The CDR3 is 13 amino acids. Germline CDR1 is SGHNT and CDR2 is YYREEE (reference sequence). Written as DNA, the CDR3 is TGTGCCAGCAGCTTGGTGGGGAGGGATACGCAGTATTTT. This gives the protein CASSLVGRDTQYF.

The chain uses TRBV5-8 and TRBJ2-3; the D gene is possibly TRBD1 (6 bases). With 2 bases removed from V and 2 bases from J, the gap between germline ends came to 24 bases. From germline, CDR1 is SGHTS and CDR2 YDEGEE. The CDR3 is 19 residues long. The CDR3 loop is CASSFWGRVGNPFTDTQYF. The CDR3 nucleotides read TGTGCCAGCAGCTTCTGGGGGCGGGTAGGGAACCCTTTCACAGATACGCAGTATTTT.